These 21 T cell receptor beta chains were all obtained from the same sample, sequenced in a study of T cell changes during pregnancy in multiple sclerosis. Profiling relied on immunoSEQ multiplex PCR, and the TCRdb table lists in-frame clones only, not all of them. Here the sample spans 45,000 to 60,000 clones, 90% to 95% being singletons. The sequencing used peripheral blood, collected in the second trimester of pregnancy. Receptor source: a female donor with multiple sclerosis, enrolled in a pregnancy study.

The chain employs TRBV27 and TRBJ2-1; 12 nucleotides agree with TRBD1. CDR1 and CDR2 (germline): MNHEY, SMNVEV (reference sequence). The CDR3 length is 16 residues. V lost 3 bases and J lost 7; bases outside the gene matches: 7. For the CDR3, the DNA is TGTGCCAGCAGTTTTCTTCGGGACAGGGGGCGTAATGAGCAGTTCTTC. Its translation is CASSFLRDRGRNEQFF.

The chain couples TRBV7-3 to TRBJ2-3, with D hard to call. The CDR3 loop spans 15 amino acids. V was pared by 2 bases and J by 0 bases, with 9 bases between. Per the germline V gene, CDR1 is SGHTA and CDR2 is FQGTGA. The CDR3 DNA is TGTGCCAGCAGCTTAGGTACTACTAGCACAGATACGCAGTATTTT. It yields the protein CASSLGTTSTDTQYF.

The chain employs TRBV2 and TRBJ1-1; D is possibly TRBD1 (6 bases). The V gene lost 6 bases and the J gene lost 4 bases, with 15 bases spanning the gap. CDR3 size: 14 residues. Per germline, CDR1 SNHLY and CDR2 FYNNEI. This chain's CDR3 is CASRGDRFPTEAFF. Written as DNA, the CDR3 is TGTGCCAGCAGAGGCGACAGGTTTCCCACTGAAGCTTTCTTT.

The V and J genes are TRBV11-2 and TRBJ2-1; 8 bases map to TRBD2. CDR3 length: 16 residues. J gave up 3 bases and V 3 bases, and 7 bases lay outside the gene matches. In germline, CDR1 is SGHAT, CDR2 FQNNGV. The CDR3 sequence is CASSLSGGVDYNEQFF. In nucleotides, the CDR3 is TGTGCCAGCAGCTTGTCGGGAGGGGTGGACTACAATGAGCAGTTCTTC. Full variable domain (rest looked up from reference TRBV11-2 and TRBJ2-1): EAGVAQSPRYKIIEKRQSVAFWCNPISGHATLYWYQQILGQGPKLLIQFQNNGVVDDSQLPKDRFSAERLKGVDSTLKIQPAKLEDSAVYLCASSLSGGVDYNEQFFGPGTRLTVL.

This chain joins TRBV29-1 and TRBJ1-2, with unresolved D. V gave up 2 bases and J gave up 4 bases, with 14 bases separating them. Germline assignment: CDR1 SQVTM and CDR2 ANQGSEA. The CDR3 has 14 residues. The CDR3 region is CSVEIRGVAYGYTF. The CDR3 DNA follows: TGCAGCGTTGAAATCCGGGGAGTGGCCTATGGCTACACCTTC.

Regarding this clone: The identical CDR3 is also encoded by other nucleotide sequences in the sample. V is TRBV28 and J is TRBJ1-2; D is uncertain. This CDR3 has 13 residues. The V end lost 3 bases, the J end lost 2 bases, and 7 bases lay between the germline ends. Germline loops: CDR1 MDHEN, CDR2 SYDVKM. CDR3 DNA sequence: TGTGCCAGCAGTTTGGGGAGGAACTATGGCTACACCTTC. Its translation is CASSLGRNYGYTF.

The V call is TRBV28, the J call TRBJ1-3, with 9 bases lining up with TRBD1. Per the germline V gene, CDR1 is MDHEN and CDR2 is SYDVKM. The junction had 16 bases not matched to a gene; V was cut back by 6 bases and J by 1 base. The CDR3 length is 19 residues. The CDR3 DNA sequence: TGTGCCAGCAGACAGTCGGCCGGGACAGGGTTCGAGTCTGGAAACACCATATATTTT. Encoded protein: CASRQSAGTGFESGNTIYF. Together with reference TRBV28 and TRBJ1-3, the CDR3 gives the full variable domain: DVKVTQSSRYLVKRTGEKVFLECVQDMDHENMFWYRQDPGLGLRLIYFSYDVKMKEKGDIPEGYSVSREKKERFSLILESASTNQTSMYLCASRQSAGTGFESGNTIYFGEGSWLTVV.

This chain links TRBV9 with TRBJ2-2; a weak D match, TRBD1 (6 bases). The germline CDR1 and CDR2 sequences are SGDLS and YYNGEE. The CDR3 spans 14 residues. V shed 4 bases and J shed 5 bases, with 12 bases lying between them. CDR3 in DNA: TGTGCCAGCAGCTTATACAGGGAGACCGGGGAGCTGTTTTTT. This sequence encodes CASSLYRETGELFF.

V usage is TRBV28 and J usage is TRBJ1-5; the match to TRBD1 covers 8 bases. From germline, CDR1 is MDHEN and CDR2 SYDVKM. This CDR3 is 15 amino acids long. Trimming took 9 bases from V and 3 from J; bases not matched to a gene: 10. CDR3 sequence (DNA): TGTGCCAGTAGGGACAGGACGCTTCCCAATCAGCCCCAGCATTTT. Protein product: CASRDRTLPNQPQHF. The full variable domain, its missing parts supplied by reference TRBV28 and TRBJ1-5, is DVKVTQSSRYLVKRTGEKVFLECVQDMDHENMFWYRQDPGLGLRLIYFSYDVKMKEKGDIPEGYSVSREKKERFSLILESASTNQTSMYLCASRDRTLPNQPQHFGDGTRLSIL.

This chain's CDR3 is CASSFDSHTEAFF. As DNA, the CDR3 is TGCGCCAGCAGTTTCGACAGCCACACTGAAGCTTTCTTT. The chain employs TRBV5-1 and TRBJ1-1; TRBD1 is a possible D gene (5 bases). Germline V lookup: CDR1 SGHRS, CDR2 YFSETQ. The CDR3 has 13 amino acids. The V end was cut by 5 bases, the J end by 3 bases, with 11 bases between.

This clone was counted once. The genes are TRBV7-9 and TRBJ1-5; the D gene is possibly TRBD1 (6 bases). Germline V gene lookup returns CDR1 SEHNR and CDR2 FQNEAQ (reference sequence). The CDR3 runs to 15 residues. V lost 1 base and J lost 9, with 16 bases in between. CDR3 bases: TGTGCCAGCAGCTTAGGTTGGACAGAAGGGTCGCCCCAGCATTTT. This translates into CASSLGWTEGSPQHF. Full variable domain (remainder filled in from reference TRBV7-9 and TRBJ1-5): DTGVSQNPRHKITKRGQNVTFRCDPISEHNRLYWYRQTLGQGPEFLTYFQNEAQLEKSRLLSDRFSAERPKGSFSTLEIQRTEQGDSAMYLCASSLGWTEGSPQHFGDGTRLSIL.

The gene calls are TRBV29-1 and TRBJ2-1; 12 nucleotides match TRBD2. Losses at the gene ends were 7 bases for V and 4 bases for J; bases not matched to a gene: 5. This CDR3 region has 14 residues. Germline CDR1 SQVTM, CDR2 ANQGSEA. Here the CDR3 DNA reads TGCAGCGCCGATGGGACTAGCGGGTACAATGAGCAGTTCTTC. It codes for CSADGTSGYNEQFF.

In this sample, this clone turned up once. The CDR3 protein is CASSLGTSGETQYF. The CDR3 DNA reads TGTGCCAGCAGCTTAGGGACTAGCGGAGAGACCCAGTACTTC. The chain has TRBV7-6 and TRBJ2-5; 10 positions agree with TRBD2. Per the germline V gene, CDR1 is SGHVS and CDR2 is FNYEAQ. Unmatched junction bases numbered 0, after V lost 1 base and J lost 4 bases. The length of the CDR3 is 14 residues.

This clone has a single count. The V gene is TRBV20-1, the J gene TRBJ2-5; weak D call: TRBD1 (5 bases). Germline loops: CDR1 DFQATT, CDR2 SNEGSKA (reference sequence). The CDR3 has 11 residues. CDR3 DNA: TGCGCCGCAGGGTTCCAAGAGACCCAGTACTTC. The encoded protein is CAAGFQETQYF.

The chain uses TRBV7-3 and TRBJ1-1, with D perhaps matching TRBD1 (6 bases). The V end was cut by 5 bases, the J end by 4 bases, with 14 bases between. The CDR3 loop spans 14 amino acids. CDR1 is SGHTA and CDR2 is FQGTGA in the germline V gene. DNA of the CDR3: TGTGCCAGCAGCCCCGCGACAGGTATCACTGAAGCTTTCTTT. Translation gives CASSPATGITEAFF.

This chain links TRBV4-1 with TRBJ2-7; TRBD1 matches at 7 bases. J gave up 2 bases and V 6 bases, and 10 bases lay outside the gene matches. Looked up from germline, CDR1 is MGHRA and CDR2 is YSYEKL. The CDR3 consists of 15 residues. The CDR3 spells CASSPLWDRAYEQYF. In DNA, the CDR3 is TGCGCCAGCAGTCCTCTTTGGGACAGAGCCTACGAGCAGTACTTC.

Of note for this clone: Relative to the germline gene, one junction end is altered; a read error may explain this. CDR3: CASIIPGPSHEQYF. The CDR3 DNA reads as TGTGCCAGTATAATCCCTGGGCCCTCCCACGAGCAGTACTTC. The chain uses TRBV19 and TRBJ2-7; D uncertain. Germline values: CDR1 LNHDA, CDR2 SQIVND (reference sequence). The CDR3 length is 14 residues.

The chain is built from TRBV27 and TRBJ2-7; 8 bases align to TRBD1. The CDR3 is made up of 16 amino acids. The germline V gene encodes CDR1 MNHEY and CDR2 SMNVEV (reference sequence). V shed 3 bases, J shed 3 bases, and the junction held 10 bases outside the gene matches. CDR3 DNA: TGTGCCAGCAGTTTTGCAGGACAGGGTTTCGTCTACGAGCAGTACTTC. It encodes CASSFAGQGFVYEQYF.

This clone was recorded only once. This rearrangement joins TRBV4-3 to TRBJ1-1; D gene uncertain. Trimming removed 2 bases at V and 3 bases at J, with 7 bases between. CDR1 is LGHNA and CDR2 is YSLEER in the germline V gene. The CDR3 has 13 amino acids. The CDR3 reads CASSQREYTEAFF. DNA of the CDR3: TGCGCCAGCAGCCAAAGAGAGTACACTGAAGCTTTCTTT.

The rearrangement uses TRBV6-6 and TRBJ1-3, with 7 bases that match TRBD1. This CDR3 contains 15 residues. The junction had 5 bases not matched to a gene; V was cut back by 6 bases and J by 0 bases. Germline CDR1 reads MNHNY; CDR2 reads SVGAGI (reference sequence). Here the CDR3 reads CASRAGGSSGNTIYF. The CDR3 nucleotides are TGTGCCAGCAGGGCAGGGGGGTCCTCTGGAAACACCATATATTTT.

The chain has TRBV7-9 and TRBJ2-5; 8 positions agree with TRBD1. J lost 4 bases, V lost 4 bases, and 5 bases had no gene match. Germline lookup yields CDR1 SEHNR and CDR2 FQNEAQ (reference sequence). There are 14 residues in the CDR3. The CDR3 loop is CASSSSRGRETQYF. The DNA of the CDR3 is TGTGCCAGCAGCTCCAGCAGGGGGCGAGAGACCCAGTACTTC.